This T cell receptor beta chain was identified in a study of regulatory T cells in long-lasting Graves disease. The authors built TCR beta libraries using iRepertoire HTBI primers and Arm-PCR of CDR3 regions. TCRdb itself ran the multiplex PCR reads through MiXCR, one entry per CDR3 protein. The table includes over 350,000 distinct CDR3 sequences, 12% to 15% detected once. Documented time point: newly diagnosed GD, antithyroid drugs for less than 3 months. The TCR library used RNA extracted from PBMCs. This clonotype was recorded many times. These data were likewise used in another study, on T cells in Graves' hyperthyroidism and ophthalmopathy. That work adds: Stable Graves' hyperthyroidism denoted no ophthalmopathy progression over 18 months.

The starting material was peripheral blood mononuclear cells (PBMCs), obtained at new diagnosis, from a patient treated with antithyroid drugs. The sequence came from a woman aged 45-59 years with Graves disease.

The CDR3 spells CASSSEGLAGYNEQFF. In DNA, the CDR3 is TGTGCCAGCAGCTCGGAGGGACTAGCGGGCTACAATGAGCAGTTCTTC. The V gene is TRBV13, the J gene TRBJ2-1; 12 bases match TRBD2. V lost 4 bases, J lost 3 bases, and 4 bases stayed unmatched. The CDR3 extends over 16 amino acids. The germline V gene has CDR1 PRHDT and CDR2 FYEKMQ (reference sequence). Full variable domain (rest looked up from reference TRBV13 and TRBJ2-1): AAGVIQSPRHLIKEKRETATLKCYPIPRHDTVYWYQQGPGQDPQFLISFYEKMQSDKGSIPDRFSAQQFSDYHSELNMSSLELGDSALYFCASSSEGLAGYNEQFFGPGTRLTVL.